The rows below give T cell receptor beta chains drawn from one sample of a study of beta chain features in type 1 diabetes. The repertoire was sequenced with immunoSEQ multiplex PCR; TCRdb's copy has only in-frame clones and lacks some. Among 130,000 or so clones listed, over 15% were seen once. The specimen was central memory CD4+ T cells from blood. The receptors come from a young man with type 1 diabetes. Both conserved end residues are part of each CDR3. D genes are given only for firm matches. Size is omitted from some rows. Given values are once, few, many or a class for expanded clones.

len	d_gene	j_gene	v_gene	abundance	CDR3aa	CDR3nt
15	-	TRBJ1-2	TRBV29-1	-	CSGEDPGRGVSGYTF	TGCAGCGGTGAAGATCCGGGCAGGGGAGTCAGTGGCTACACCTTC
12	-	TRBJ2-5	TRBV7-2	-	CASSERMETQYF	TGTGCCAGCAGCGAACGTATGGAGACCCAGTACTTC
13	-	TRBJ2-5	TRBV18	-	CASSGADQETQYF	TGTGCCAGCTCAGGGGCAGACCAAGAGACCCAGTACTTC
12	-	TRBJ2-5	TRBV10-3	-	CAIRADQETQYF	TGTGCCATCAGAGCAGACCAAGAGACCCAGTACTTC
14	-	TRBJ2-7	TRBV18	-	CASSPRPGTYEQYF	TGTGCCAGCTCACCACGACCCGGGACCTACGAGCAGTACTTC
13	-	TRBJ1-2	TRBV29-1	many	CSVGGTSNYGYTF	TGCAGCGTTGGAGGCACCTCTAACTATGGCTACACCTTC
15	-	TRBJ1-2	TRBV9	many	CASSPRVRDVGGYTF	TGTGCCAGCAGCCCTCGGGTCAGGGATGTTGGTGGCTACACCTTC
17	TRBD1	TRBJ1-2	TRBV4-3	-	CASSQPPGQGISYGYTF	TGCGCCAGCAGCCAGCCCCCAGGACAGGGTATATCCTATGGCTACACCTTC
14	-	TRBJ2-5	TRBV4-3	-	CASSQDTNKKTQYF	TGCGCCAGCAGCCAAGATACCAACAAGAAGACCCAGTACTTC
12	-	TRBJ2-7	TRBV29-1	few	CSAGTATYEQYF	TGCAGCGCGGGGACTGCCACCTACGAGCAGTACTTC
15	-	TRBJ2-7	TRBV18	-	CASSPPGHGTYEQYF	TGTGCCAGCTCACCACCGGGACACGGGACCTACGAGCAGTACTTC
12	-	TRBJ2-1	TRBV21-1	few	CASSEDRHGQFF	TGTGCCAGCAGCGAAGACCGGCACGGGCAGTTCTTC
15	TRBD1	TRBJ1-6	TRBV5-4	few	CASSPETGSNSPLHF	TGTGCCAGCAGCCCTGAGACAGGGTCTAATTCACCCCTCCACTTT
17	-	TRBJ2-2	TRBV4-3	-	CASSQLVIRKNTGELFF	TGCGCCAGCAGCCAACTTGTCATACGCAAGAACACCGGGGAGCTGTTTTTT
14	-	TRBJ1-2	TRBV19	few	CASSTVDTNYGYTF	TGTGCCAGTAGTACAGTCGACACTAACTATGGCTACACCTTC
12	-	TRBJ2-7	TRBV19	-	CASSNTPYEQYF	TGTGCCAGTAGTAATACGCCCTACGAGCAGTACTTC
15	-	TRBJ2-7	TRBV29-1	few	CSGGGYSGKSYEQYF	TGCAGCGGCGGTGGATATTCAGGGAAGTCCTACGAGCAGTACTTC
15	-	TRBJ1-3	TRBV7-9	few	CASSPRGNSGNTIYF	TGTGCCAGCAGCCCCAGGGGTAACTCTGGAAACACCATATATTTT
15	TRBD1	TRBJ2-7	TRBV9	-	CASSVGWTGGDEQYF	TGTGCCAGCAGCGTAGGATGGACAGGCGGCGACGAGCAGTACTTC
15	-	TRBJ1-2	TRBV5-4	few	CASSLANQVDYGYTF	TGTGCCAGCAGCTTGGCCAACCAGGTAGACTATGGCTACACCTTC
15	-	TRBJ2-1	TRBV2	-	CASSGIRLGSNEQFF	TGTGCCAGCAGTGGGATCAGACTAGGTAGCAATGAGCAGTTCTTC
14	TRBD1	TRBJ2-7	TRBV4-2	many	CASSQVQGAYEQYF	TGTGCCAGCAGCCAAGTACAGGGGGCCTACGAGCAGTACTTC
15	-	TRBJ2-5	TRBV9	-	CASSVRPLGGETQYF	TGTGCCAGCAGCGTTCGGCCTCTAGGAGGGGAGACCCAGTACTTC
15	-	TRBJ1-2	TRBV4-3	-	CASSPQGPRGSGYTF	TGCGCCAGCAGCCCCCAGGGCCCGAGGGGTAGTGGCTACACCTTC
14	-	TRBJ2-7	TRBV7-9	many	CASSPAGSSYEQYF	TGTGCCAGCAGCCCGGCAGGGAGCTCCTACGAGCAGTACTTC
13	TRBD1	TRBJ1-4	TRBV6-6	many	CASGTGALEKLFF	TGTGCCAGCGGAACAGGGGCGCTCGAAAAACTGTTTTTT
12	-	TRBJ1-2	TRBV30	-	CAWTGSFYGYTF	TGTGCCTGGACAGGGAGTTTTTATGGCTACACCTTC
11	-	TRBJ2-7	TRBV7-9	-	CASSLEYEQYF	TGTGCCAGCAGCCTAGAGTACGAGCAGTACTTC
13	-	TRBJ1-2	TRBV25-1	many	CASRKGVDYGYTF	TGTGCCAGCAGAAAGGGAGTGGACTATGGCTACACCTTC
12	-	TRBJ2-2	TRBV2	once	CASQYDTGELFF	TGTGCCTCCCAGTACGACACCGGGGAGCTGTTTTTT
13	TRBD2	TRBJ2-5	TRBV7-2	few	CASSREVLETQYF	TGTGCCAGCAGCCGGGAGGTTTTGGAGACCCAGTACTTC
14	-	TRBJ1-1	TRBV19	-	CASSFGTVNTEAFF	TGTGCCAGTAGTTTCGGGACGGTGAACACTGAAGCTTTCTTT
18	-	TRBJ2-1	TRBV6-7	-	CASSYSNWAGKPYNEQFF	TGTGCCAGCAGTTACTCGAATTGGGCGGGGAAGCCCTACAATGAGCAGTTCTTC
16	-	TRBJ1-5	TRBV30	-	CAWSVGVFYSNQPQHF	TGTGCCTGGAGTGTAGGGGTATTTTATAGCAATCAGCCCCAGCATTTT
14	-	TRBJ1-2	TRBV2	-	CASSLRVLDYGYTF	TGTGCCAGCAGTCTCAGGGTGTTGGACTATGGCTACACCTTC
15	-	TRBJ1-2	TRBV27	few	CASSLSRRALSGYTF	TGTGCCAGCAGTCTTTCTCGGAGAGCTTTGAGTGGCTACACCTTC
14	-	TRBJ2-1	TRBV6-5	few	CASSIATRAGEQFF	TGTGCCAGCAGCATAGCTACTAGAGCCGGGGAGCAGTTCTTC
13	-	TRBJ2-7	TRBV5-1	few	CASSLVRSYEQYF	TGCGCCAGCAGCTTGGTGCGGAGCTACGAGCAGTACTTC
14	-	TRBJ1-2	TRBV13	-	CASSLSPVNSGYTF	TGTGCCAGCAGCTTAAGCCCTGTGAATAGTGGCTACACCTTC
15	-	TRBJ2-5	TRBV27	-	CASSHQKNGEETQYF	TGTGCCAGCAGCCACCAAAAGAACGGCGAAGAGACCCAGTACTTC